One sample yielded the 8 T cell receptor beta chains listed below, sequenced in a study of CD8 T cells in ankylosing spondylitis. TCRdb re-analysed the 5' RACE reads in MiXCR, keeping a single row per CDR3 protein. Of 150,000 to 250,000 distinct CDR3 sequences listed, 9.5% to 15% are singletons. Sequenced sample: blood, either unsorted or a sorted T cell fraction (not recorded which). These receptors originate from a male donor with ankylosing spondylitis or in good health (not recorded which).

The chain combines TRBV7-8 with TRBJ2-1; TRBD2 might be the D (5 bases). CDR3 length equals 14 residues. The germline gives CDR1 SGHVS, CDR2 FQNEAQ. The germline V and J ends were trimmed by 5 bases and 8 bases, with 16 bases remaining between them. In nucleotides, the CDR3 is TGTGCCAGCAGCCCTAACGCGGGCGCCGATGAGCAGTTCTTC. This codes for CASSPNAGADEQFF.

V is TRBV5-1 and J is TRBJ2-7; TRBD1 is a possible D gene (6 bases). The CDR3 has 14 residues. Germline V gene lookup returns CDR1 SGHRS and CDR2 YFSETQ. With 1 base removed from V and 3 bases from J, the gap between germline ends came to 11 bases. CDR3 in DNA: TGCGCCAGCAGCTTGCGCTGGGACATCTACGAGCAGTACTTC. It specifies CASSLRWDIYEQYF. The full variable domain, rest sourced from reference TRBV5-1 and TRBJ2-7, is KAGVTQTPRYLIKTRGQQVTLSCSPISGHRSVSWYQQTPGQGLQFLFEYFSETQRNKGNFPGRFSGRQFSNSRSEMNVSTLELGDSALYLCASSLRWDIYEQYFGPGTRLTVT.

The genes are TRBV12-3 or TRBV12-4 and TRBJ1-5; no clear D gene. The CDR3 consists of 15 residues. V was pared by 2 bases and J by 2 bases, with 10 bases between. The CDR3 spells CASSLMGEGNQPQHF. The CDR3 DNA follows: TGTGCCAGCAGTTTAATGGGTGAGGGCAATCAGCCCCAGCATTTT.

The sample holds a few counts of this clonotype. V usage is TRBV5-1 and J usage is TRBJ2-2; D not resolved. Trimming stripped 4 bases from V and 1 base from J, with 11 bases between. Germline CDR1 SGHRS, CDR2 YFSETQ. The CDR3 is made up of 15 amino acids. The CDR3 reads CASSGQTGNTGELFF. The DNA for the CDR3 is TGCGCCAGCAGCGGGCAGACGGGGAACACCGGGGAGCTGTTTTTT.

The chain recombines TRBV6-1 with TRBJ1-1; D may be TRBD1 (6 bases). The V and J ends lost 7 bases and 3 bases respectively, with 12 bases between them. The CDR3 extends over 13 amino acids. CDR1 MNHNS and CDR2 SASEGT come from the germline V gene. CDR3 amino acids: CASIQGGDTEAFF. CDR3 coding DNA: TGTGCCAGCATCCAAGGGGGGGACACTGAAGCTTTCTTT.

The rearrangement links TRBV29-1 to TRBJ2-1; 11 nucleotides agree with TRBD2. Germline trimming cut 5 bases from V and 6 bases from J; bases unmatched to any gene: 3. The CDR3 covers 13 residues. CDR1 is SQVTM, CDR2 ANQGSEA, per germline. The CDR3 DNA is TGCAGCGTTCGACTAGCGGGATTCAATGAGCAGTTCTTC. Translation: CSVRLAGFNEQFF.

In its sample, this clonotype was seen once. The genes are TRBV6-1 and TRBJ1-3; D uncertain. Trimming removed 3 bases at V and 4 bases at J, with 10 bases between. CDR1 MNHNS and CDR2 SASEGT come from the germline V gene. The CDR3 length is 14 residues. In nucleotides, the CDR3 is TGTGCCAGCAGTGACTTGGAAGGCGGAAACACCATATATTTT. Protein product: CASSDLEGGNTIYF.

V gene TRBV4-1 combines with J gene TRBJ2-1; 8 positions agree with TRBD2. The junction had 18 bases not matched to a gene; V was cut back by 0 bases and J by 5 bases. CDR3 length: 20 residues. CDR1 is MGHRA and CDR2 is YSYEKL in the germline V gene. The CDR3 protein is CASSQDRVAGRALGNNEQFF. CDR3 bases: TGCGCCAGCAGCCAAGATCGGGTAGCGGGGAGGGCCCTAGGAAACAATGAGCAGTTCTTC.